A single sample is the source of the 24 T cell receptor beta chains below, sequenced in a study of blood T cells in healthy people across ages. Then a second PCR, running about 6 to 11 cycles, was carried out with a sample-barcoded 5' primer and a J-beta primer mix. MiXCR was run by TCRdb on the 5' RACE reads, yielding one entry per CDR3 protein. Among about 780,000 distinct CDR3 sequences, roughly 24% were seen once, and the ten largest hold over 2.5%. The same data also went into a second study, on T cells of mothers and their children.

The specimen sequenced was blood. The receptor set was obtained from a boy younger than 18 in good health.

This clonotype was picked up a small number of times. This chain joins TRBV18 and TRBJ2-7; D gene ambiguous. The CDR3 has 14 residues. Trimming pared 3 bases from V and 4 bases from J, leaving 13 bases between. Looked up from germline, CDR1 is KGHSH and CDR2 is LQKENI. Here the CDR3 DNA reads TGTGCCAGCTCACCTTCGAGTGGCCATTACGAGCAGTACTTC. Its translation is CASSPSSGHYEQYF.

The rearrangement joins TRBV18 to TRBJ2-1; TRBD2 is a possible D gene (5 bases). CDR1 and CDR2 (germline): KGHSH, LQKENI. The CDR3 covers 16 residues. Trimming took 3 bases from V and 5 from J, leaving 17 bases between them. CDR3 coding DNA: TGTGCCAGCTCACCTAGGGCGGGTCTAACCAACAATGAGCAGTTCTTC. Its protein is CASSPRAGLTNNEQFF.

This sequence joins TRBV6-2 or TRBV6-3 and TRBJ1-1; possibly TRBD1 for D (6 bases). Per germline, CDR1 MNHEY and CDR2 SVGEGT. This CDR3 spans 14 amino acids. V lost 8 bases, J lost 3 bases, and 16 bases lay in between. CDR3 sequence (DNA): TGTGCCAGCGCGCCTGGGGGCTTTGACACTGAAGCTTTCTTT. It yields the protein CASAPGGFDTEAFF.

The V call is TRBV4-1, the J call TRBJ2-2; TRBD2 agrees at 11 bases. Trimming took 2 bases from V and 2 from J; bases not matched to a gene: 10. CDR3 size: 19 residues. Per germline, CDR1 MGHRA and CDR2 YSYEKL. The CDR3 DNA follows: TGCGCCAGCAGCCAATGGGGGAACAGACTAGCGGGAAACACCGGGGAGCTGTTTTTT. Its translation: CASSQWGNRLAGNTGELFF.

The chain's CDR3 is CASRLGSGGPQETQYF. The CDR3 DNA reads as TGTGCCAGCAGATTAGGTAGCGGGGGGCCCCAAGAGACCCAGTACTTC. The chain links TRBV27 to TRBJ2-5, with TRBD2 matching over 10 bases. The CDR3 contains 16 residues. V dropped 6 bases and J dropped 1; count of bases not matched to a gene: 8. Germline CDR1 MNHEY, CDR2 SMNVEV (reference sequence).

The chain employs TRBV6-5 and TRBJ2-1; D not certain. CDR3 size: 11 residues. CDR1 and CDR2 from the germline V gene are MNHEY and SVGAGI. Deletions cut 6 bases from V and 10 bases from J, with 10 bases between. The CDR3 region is CASSSIGEQFF. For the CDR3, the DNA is TGTGCCAGCAGCTCGATAGGAGAGCAGTTCTTC.

CDR3 sequence: CAISQGYEKLFF. CDR3 nucleotide sequence: TGTGCCATCAGTCAGGGTTATGAAAAACTGTTTTTT. This sequence joins TRBV10-3 and TRBJ1-4, with D maybe TRBD1 (5 bases). V was clipped by 5 bases and J by 6 bases, with 7 bases between them. CDR1 and CDR2 (germline): ENHRY, SYGVKD. The CDR3 sequence is 12 residues long.

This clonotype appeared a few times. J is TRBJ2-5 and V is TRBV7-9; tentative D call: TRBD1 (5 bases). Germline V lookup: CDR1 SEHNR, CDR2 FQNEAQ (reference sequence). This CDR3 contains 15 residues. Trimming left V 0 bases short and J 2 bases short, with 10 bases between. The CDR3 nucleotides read TGTGCCAGCAGCTTAGCCACAGCAGGGCAAGAGACCCAGTACTTC. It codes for CASSLATAGQETQYF.

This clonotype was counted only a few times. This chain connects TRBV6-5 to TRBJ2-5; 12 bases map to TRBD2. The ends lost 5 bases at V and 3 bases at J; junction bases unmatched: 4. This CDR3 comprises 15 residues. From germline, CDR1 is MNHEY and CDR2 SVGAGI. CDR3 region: CASSRGLAGKETQYF. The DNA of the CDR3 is TGTGCCAGCAGTCGCGGACTAGCGGGGAAAGAGACCCAGTACTTC.

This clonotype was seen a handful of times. As DNA, the CDR3 is TGTGCAAGTCGCTTAGGTGCGGGAGCCGAACGGTACTTC. The encoded protein is CASRLGAGAERYF. V and J are TRBV12-2 and TRBJ2-7; the table's D call of TRBD2 was not tested on the DNA. TRBV12-2 constitutes a pseudogene. The CDR3 has 13 residues.

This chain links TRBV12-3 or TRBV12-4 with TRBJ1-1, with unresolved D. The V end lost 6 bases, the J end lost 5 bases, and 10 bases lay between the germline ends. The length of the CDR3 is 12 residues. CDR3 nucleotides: TGTGCCAGCAGGACCCAGACAACTGAAGCTTTCTTT. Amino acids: CASRTQTTEAFF.

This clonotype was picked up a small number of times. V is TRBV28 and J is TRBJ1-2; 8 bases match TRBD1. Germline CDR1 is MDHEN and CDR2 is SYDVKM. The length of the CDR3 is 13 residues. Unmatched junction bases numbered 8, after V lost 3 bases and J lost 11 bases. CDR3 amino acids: CASSLAGGGVYTF. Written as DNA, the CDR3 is TGTGCCAGCAGTTTGGCAGGGGGCGGAGTATACACCTTC.

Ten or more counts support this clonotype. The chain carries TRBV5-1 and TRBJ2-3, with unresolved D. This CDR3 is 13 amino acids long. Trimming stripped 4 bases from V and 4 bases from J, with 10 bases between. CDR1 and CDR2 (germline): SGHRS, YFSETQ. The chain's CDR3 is CASSPDGPDTQYF. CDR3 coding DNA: TGCGCCAGCAGCCCCGACGGCCCAGATACGCAGTATTTT.

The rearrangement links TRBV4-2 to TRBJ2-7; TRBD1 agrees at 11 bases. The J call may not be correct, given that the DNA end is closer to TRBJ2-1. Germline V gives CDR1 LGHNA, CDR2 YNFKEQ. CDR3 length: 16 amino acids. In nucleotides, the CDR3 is TGTGCCAGCAGCCGAGATTTGGACAGGGGGCACAATGAGCAGTTCTTC. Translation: CASSRDLDRGHNEQFF.

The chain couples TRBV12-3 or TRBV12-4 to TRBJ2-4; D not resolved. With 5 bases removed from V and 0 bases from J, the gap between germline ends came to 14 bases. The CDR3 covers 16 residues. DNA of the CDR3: TGTGCCAGCAGTGCCTCAGTTCAACTAGCCAAAAACATTCAGTACTTC. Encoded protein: CASSASVQLAKNIQYF.

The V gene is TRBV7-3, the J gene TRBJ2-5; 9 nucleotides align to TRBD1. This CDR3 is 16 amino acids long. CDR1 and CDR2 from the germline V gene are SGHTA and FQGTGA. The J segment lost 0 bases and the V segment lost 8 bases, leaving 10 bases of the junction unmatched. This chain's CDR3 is CASSLGGTGYQETQYF. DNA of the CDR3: TGTGCCAGCTCCTTGGGGGGGACAGGGTACCAAGAGACCCAGTACTTC.

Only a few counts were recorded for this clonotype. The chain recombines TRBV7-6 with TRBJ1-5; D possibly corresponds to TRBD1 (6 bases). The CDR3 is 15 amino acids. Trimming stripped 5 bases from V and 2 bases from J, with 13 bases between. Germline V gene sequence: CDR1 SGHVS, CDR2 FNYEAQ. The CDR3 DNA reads TGTGCCAGCAGCCCCATGGCAGGGGGCAATCAGCCCCAGCATTTT. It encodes CASSPMAGGNQPQHF.

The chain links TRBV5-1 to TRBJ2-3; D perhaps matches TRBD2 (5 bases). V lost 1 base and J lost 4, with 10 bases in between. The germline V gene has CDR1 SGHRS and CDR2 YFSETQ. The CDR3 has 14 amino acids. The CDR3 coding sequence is TGCGCCAGCAGCTTGTTAAGGCGGGCAGATACGCAGTATTTT. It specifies CASSLLRRADTQYF.

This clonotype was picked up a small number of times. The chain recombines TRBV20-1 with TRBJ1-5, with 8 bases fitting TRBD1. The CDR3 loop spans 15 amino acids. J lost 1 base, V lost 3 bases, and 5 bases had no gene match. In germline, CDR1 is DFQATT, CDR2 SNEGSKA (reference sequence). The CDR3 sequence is CSASQGAGSNQPQHF. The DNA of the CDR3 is TGCAGTGCTAGCCAGGGGGCAGGGAGCAATCAGCCCCAGCATTTT.

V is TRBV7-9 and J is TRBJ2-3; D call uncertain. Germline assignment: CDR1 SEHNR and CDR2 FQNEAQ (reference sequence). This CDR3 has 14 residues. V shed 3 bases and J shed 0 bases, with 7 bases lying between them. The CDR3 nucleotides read TGTGCCAGCAGCTTCTCGACTAGCACAGATACGCAGTATTTT. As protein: CASSFSTSTDTQYF.

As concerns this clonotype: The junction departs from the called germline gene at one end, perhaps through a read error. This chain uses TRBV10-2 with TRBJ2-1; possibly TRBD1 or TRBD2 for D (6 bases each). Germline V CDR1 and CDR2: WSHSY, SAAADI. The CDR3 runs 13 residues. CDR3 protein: CASKGGSFNEQSF. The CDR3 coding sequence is TGCGCCAGCAAAGGGGGGTCCTTCAATGAGCAGTCCTTC.

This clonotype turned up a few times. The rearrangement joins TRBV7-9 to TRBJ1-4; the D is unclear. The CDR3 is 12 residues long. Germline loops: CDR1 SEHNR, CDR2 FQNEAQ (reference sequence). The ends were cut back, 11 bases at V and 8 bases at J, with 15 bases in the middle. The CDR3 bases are TGTGCCTCCAGCCTTAACGAGGAAAAACTGTTTTTT. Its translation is CASSLNEEKLFF.

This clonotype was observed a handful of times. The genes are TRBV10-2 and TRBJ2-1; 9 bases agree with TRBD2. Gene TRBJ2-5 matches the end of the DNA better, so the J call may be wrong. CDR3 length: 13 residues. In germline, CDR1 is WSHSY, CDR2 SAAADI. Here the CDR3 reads CASRVAGAETQYF. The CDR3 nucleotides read TGCGCCAGCAGGGTAGCGGGGGCGGAGACCCAGTACTTC.

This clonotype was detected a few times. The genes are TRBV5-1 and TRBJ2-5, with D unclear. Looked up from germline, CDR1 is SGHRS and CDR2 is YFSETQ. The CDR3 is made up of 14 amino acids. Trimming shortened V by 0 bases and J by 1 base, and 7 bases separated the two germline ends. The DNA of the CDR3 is TGCGCCAGCAGCTTGGGTGTATCCCAAGAGACCCAGTACTTC. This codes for CASSLGVSQETQYF.